Below, one T cell receptor (beta chain) is given with its context. Its antigen is still unknown. There are no base qualities to consult, and no much larger clone falls within one base. Trimming at the junction amounts to 6 bases on V and 2 bases on J, and the germline ends lie 14 bases apart. CDR1 and CDR2 (PRHDT, FYEKMQ) derive from the germline V gene (reference sequence). There are 15 amino acids in the CDR3, from cysteine to phenylalanine inclusive. CDR3 DNA is the only sequence kept; it has 45 bases, read in frame from the first base. The cohort was made up of 666 healthy bone marrow donors. At the time of sampling, all cohort members were nominally healthy, though unrecorded immune exposures were likely present. The donor was CMV seropositive and belonged to the group of around 300 seropositive cohort members. A peripheral blood sample was collected from each donor, and TCR beta sequencing was performed on peripheral blood mononuclear cells. Genomic DNA was extracted from the blood cell samples with the Qiagen DNeasy Blood Extraction Kit.

The data belong to a study of cytomegalovirus exposure and HLA in healthy donors (TCRdb year 2017). For the wider study: According to an earlier analysis of 550 to 700 of the donors, 150 million to 200 million T cells yielded 117 million unique TCR beta sequences and less than 300 Gb of sequence data. About 300 gigabases of sequencing data and approximately 85 million unique TCR sequences were included in an early release covering roughly 600 HLA-typed donors. Of the 300 to 500 genotyped donors, less than 90% were placed in the genetic ancestry cluster associated with self-reported Caucasian donors. The study aimed to test whether cataloging public T cell receptors could reveal signatures of past pathogen exposure. Using immunosequencing, the study profiled T cell repertoires from 500 to 800 subjects and related those repertoires to cytomegalovirus serostatus. Besides the first cohort of roughly 640 subjects, a separate validation cohort made up of roughly 120 different subjects was used. The study combined high-throughput TCR immunosequencing, statistical association of individual TCRs with disease status, and machine learning to predict cytomegalovirus infection status. In a later analysis, previously published TCR beta repertoires from about 640 donors were re-analyzed and high-resolution HLA genotyping was added so that TCR occurrence patterns could be studied. Rather than using new phenotypic data, the later analysis identified candidate immune exposures from TCR beta sequences and from how often those sequences occurred across donors. To decide whether each TCR beta V gene segment behaved as functional or pseudogenic, an earlier analysis of nearly 600 of the donors relied on high-throughput TCR beta sequencing. Donor age, sex, ethnicity and CMV serostatus were collected together with the repertoire data. A later genetic analysis took genome-wide SNP genotypes for about 55% of the 666 donors and used that subset as a discovery cohort. Every repertoire in the discovery cohort had been generated on one and the same sequencing platform. Class I and class II HLA loci were covered by the typing at four-digit resolution. Typing coverage varied by locus: roughly 620-640 donors for A, B, C, DRB1 and DQB1; approximately 520 for DQA1; nearly 610 for DPA1; under 490 for DPB1. Several DR-DQ haplotypes were treated as single units for association and clustering because of strong linkage in the cohort. Across 398 genotyped donors of the cohort, an average of 235,054 unique TCR beta nucleotide sequences per donor were sequenced, and roughly a sixth of those sequences were non-productive.

The library was obtained by the immunoSEQ multiplex PCR assay. For the multiplex PCR, a mixture combining 60 forward primers for TCR Vbeta segments and 13 reverse primers for TCR Jbeta segments was used. A multiplex PCR assay on genomic DNA amplified the CDR3 region of rearranged TCR beta genes. On the Illumina HiSeq System, the amplified TCR beta libraries were sequenced as 87-base-pair reads. The study's processing was this. Across the roughly 670 repertoires, a later analysis counted roughly 77 million unique TCR beta chains, some 11 million of which were shared by at least two donors. Raw reads were error-corrected and collapsed into unique sequences with a nearest-neighbor algorithm that merged closely related sequences to remove PCR and sequencing errors. Alignment of CDR3 sequences to IMGT reference sequences was used to assign V, D and J gene segments. Each retained sequence needed at least a six-nucleotide match to both a V gene segment and a J gene segment. A rearrangement counted as productive if the CDR3 had no stop codons and remained in frame with V and J, and every other rearrangement counted as non-productive. Following IMGT convention, CDR3 was defined as the stretch from the second conserved V-encoded cysteine to the conserved J-encoded phenylalanine. Sequences without an unambiguous match to a single V gene segment were excluded from the earlier analysis of several hundred of the donors. An earlier analysis of several hundred of the donors called V segments functional above 56.7% productive rearrangements and segregating when the between-donor standard deviation exceeded 5%. A statistical classification framework was built for diagnosing cytomegalovirus status from the catalog of TCR beta chain sequences. A later analysis assigned V and J genes by comparing TCR nucleotide sequences with IMGT/GENE-DB human TR gene sequences. The TCRdist pipeline was used in a later analysis to assign CDR3 sequences and most-parsimonious VDJ recombination scenarios. In a later analysis, every TCR beta chain was defined by the combination of its CDR3 amino acid sequence and its V-gene family, and reads without a unique V-gene family were dropped. A later analysis removed 600 or so highly shared, low-generation-probability nucleotide sequences to deal with suspected cross-contamination and a sequencing artifact. In a later analysis, a clonal expansion index was calculated for each public chain from normalized within-repertoire ranks of inferred template counts. In a later analysis, generation probabilities were computed using a VDJ recombination model fitted to out-of-frame rearrangements, and the results were checked against IGoR. In a later analysis, TCR-TCR, TCR-HLA and TCR-CMV co-occurrence was scored with hypergeometric tests, and a repertoire-size bias correction was applied to TCR pairs. False discovery rates were estimated in a later analysis by permuting HLA or CMV assignments 20 times. A later analysis grouped co-occurring TCRs with DBSCAN, adding TCRdist sequence similarity when clustering within HLA-allele-positive subsets. Co-occurrence clustering excluded repertoires with fewer than 30,000 or more than 120,000 public chains, plus five with anomalous nucleotide sharing. Drawn from immuneACCESS, this table holds only the in-frame rearrangements with V and J called that TCRdb kept. Clones are partly lost; checked studies trace under half to an unresolved V gene and leave the rest unexplained. V and J calls and clone size are given by that table; D and trimming were obtained from the DNA. The sample includes fewer than 200,000 clones, with 83% observed a single time. The ten top clones hold 1.5% to 2% of the sample.

Broader findings and caveats from the paper: In a later genetic analysis, a missense DCLRE1C variant was associated with V-gene and J-gene trimming of TCR beta chains, and the association was replicated in an independent cohort. Immune exposure information for the cohort was limited to CMV serostatus. The 87-base-pair reads could not distinguish some IMGT-functional V segments, including TRBV6-2 and TRBV6-3, so those segments were excluded. A later analysis associated about 17,000 TCR beta sequences with specific HLA alleles at a false discovery rate of 0.05. In a later analysis, most CMV-associated TCR beta chains were found to appear HLA-restricted, with HLA associations seemingly driven largely by CMV exposure. The presence/absence analyses assumed that sequencing depth was roughly uniform across donors, and that assumption may not be true. Because counts were too low, some 17 rarely observed V segments, including chromosome 9 orphons, were excluded from the earlier analysis of fewer than 650 of the donors. According to a later genetic analysis, donors in an Asian-associated ancestry cluster had fewer N-insertions in productive TCRs than the roughly 660-donor mean. The study listed 164 TCR beta chains as associated with cytomegalovirus. This cohort had only TCR beta chains sequenced, and the lack of alpha or paired-chain data limited which features could be detected. It was suggested by the authors that the approach could potentially be generalized to other disease states and immunological phenotypes. In an earlier analysis of approximately 600 of the donors, most TCR beta V segments were observed in productive rearrangements about 87% or about 30% of the time, broadly matching IMGT annotations. A further reported finding was that TCR beta sequences accurately predicted the HLA-A and HLA-B alleles for most subjects in the first cohort. In a later analysis, TCR association rates were found to vary across HLA loci, with the most associated TCRs seen for DRB1 alleles and the fewest for HLA-C alleles. HLA typing was unavailable for some donors at each locus, so association tests used only the typed subset. A cluster of highly shared sequence variants was judged likely to represent a technical artifact of the sequencing pipeline. Most TCR sequences were observed very rarely across donors, whereas some public TCRs were present in many individuals. Compared with equally common non-associated chains, HLA-associated TCR beta chains in a later analysis were more clonally expanded and had lower generation probabilities. Linkage disequilibrium might explain the correlated functional status among segregating V segments, but an unknown experimental factor could not be excluded. In both the original and validation cohorts, the classifier was reported to diagnose cytomegalovirus status with high specificity and sensitivity. When HLA alleles, especially DR and DQ, strongly co-occurred, attributing TCR associations to individual alleles was difficult. A few of the identified cytomegalovirus-associated TCR beta chains were confirmed in vitro to be specific for cytomegalovirus antigens. According to a later analysis, parvovirus B19, influenza, CMV and Epstein-Barr virus appeared linked to several top co-occurrence clusters.

What was sequenced was PBMCs. The V and J genes are TRBV13 and TRBJ2-1; TRBD1 might be the D gene, on 5 matching bases. This receptor was identified in a man aged 35-49 years in good health and CMV-seropositive. The DNA is TGTGCCAGCAGTCAAGGAAAAGGGGCCTACAATGAGCAGTTCTTC. The encoded protein is CASSQGKGAYNEQFF.